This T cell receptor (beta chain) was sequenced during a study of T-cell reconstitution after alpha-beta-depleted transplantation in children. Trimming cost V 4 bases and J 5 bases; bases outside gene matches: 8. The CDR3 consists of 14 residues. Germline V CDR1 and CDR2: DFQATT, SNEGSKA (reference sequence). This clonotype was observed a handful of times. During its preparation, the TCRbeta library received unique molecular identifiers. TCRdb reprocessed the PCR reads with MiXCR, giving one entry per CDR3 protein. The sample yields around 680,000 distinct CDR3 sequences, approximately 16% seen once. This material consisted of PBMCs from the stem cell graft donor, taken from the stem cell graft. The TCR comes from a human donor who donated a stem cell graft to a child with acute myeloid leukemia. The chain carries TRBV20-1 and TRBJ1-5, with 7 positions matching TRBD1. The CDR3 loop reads CSATDGTDDQPQHF. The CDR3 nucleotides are TGCAGTGCTACGGATGGGACAGACGATCAGCCCCAGCATTTT.